The rows below give T cell receptor beta chains drawn from one sample of a study of blood T cell repertoires in COVID-19. Generated by immunoSEQ multiplex PCR, the TCRdb table keeps only in-frame clones and is missing some. The sample has about 92,000 clones, roughly 80% seen once. Sample: peripheral blood. The origin of the receptors is a woman of 80 years or more with active or convalescent COVID-19. Each CDR3 is given with its conserved first and last residue. A D gene is named only where the DNA matches it firmly. Expanded clones are given a class, and other clones once, few, many or no size at all.

V gene,clone size,CDR3 length,D gene,J gene,CDR3 DNA,CDR3 protein
TRBV5-1,.,16,TRBD1,TRBJ1-2,TGCGCCAGCAGCTTGGGGGACAGGGATGAGGTCTATGGCTACACCTTC,CASSLGDRDEVYGYTF
TRBV7-2,.,17,TRBD2,TRBJ2-1,TGTGCCAGCAGACCTAGTACTGGCGGGAGTATCAACAATGAGCAGTTCTTC,CASRPSTGGSINNEQFF
TRBV10-1,.,15,.,TRBJ1-4,TGCGCCAGCAGACAGCAGCCCGCAACTAATGAAAAACTGTTTTTT,CASRQQPATNEKLFF
TRBV10-3,.,13,.,TRBJ2-1,TGTGCCATCAGTCCGTCTATCTACAATGAGCAGTTCTTC,CAISPSIYNEQFF
TRBV11-2,.,11,.,TRBJ2-1,TGTGCCAGCAGCTTGTTCTCTGAGCAGTTCTTC,CASSLFSEQFF
TRBV6-5,.,16,.,TRBJ1-1,TGTGCCAGCAGTTACTCGGCAGGGAGGGGGAACACTGAAGCTTTCTTT,CASSYSAGRGNTEAFF
TRBV7-8,.,16,.,TRBJ1-3,TGTGCCAGCAGCTTAGCTTGGGGACAAGGGGTGGACACCATATATTTT,CASSLAWGQGVDTIYF
TRBV10-3,.,14,.,TRBJ1-5,TGTGCCATCAGCCAGACAGCAGACAATCAGCCCCAGCATTTT,CAISQTADNQPQHF
TRBV5-1,once,16,TRBD1,TRBJ1-1,TGCGCCAGCAGCCAACTTCCGGGACAGATGAACACTGAAGCTTTCTTT,CASSQLPGQMNTEAFF
TRBV5-8,.,17,.,TRBJ1-5,TGTGCCAGCAGCTTGGAGGGAGGATCGGTTTATTTCAAGCCCCAGCATTTT,CASSLEGGSVYFKPQHF
TRBV2,.,12,TRBD1,TRBJ1-2,TGTGCCAGCACCCGGGACAGCTATGGCTACACCTTC,CASTRDSYGYTF
TRBV5-4,few,13,.,TRBJ1-2,TGTGCCAGCAGCCCAACTGGGGGAGGTGGCTACACCTTC,CASSPTGGGGYTF
TRBV24-1,few,12,.,TRBJ2-3,TGTGCCACCAGTGATTCCACTCTTACGCAGTATTTT,CATSDSTLTQYF
TRBV6-2/TRBV6-3,.,17,.,TRBJ1-2,TGTGCCAGCAGCCCTATTCCTTCCAACAGGGAAGCATATGGCTACACCTTC,CASSPIPSNREAYGYTF
TRBV4-1,.,16,TRBD1,TRBJ1-5,TGCGCCAGCAGCCAGCAGGGACAGGGGTCCAATCAGCCCCAGCATTTT,CASSQQGQGSNQPQHF
TRBV13,.,15,.,TRBJ1-1,TGTGCCAGCAGGTATCAAGGGGGTACTGTGACTGAAGCTTTCTTT,CASRYQGGTVTEAFF
TRBV30,.,12,TRBD2,TRBJ2-7,TGTGCCTGGACTAGCGGGGGGGATGGGCAGTACTTC,CAWTSGGDGQYF
TRBV5-1,.,16,TRBD2,TRBJ2-2,TGCGCCAGCAGCTTAGGACTAGCGGGAGTAGCCGGGGAGCTGTTTTTT,CASSLGLAGVAGELFF
TRBV6-1,.,16,TRBD2,TRBJ2-1,TGTGCCAGCAGTGCGACTAGCGGGGGGGCTGGGAATGAGCAGTTCTTC,CASSATSGGAGNEQFF
TRBV10-3,.,15,TRBD2,TRBJ2-2,TGTGCCATCAGTGAGTCCACTAGCGCGACCGGGGAGCTGTTTTTT,CAISESTSATGELFF
TRBV25-1,.,14,TRBD1,TRBJ1-3,TGTGCCAGCAGTGGGACAGGGGTGGGAAACACCATATATTTT,CASSGTGVGNTIYF
TRBV27,.,16,TRBD2,TRBJ2-7,TGTGCCAGCAGTCCTTCTAGGGGCCTAGCGGGTTACGAGCAGTACTTC,CASSPSRGLAGYEQYF
TRBV2,.,14,.,TRBJ2-7,TGTGCCAGCAGTGCCCCGGACACAAGCTACGAGCAGTACTTC,CASSAPDTSYEQYF
TRBV24-1,.,16,.,TRBJ2-6,TGTGCCACGGGGGAGGATAGGATCTCTGGGGCCAACGTCCTGACTTTC,CATGEDRISGANVLTF
TRBV24-1,.,15,TRBD2,TRBJ2-3,TGTGCCACCAGTGAGAGCGGGGGACGCACAGATACGCAGTATTTT,CATSESGGRTDTQYF
TRBV2,.,15,.,TRBJ1-3,TGTGCCAGCAGTGAAGCGGCAGGGACTGGAAACACCATATATTTT,CASSEAAGTGNTIYF
TRBV11-1,.,15,.,TRBJ1-2,TGTGCCAGCAGCCCAATTGGAGGGGCCAACTATGGCTACACCTTC,CASSPIGGANYGYTF
TRBV4-2,.,15,.,TRBJ1-4,TGTGCCAGCAGCCAGGTGGCAGACAACACTGAAAAACTGTTTTTT,CASSQVADNTEKLFF
TRBV7-3,once,13,.,TRBJ2-2,TGTGCCAGCAGCTTAGGGCCGCACGGGGAGCTGTTTTTT,CASSLGPHGELFF
TRBV7-9,.,17,.,TRBJ1-3,TGTGCCAGCAGGACCAACAGGGACGGTATAATCGGAAACACCATATATTTT,CASRTNRDGIIGNTIYF
TRBV19,.,13,TRBD1,TRBJ1-5,TGTGCCTCCGGGACAGGCGGCAATCAGCCCCAGCATTTT,CASGTGGNQPQHF
TRBV9,.,14,.,TRBJ2-3,TGTGCCAGCAGCCAGGACACGACGCCAGGTACGCAGTATTTT,CASSQDTTPGTQYF
TRBV28,.,19,TRBD1,TRBJ1-5,TGTGCCAGCAGTTCCTACGGGACAGGGGGTGTCGGAAGCAATCAGCCCCAGCATTTT,CASSSYGTGGVGSNQPQHF
TRBV6-2/TRBV6-3,.,15,TRBD2,TRBJ2-7,TGTGCCAGCAGTTATTTGAGCGGGAGGGCCTCCGAGCAGTACTTC,CASSYLSGRASEQYF
TRBV5-1,.,16,TRBD1,TRBJ2-2,TGCGCCAGCAGCAACCCGGGACAGGCGATCACCGGGGAGCTGTTTTTT,CASSNPGQAITGELFF
TRBV29-1,.,13,TRBD1,TRBJ2-7,TGCAGCGTAGGTGGACAGGGGGGGGCCGAGCAGTACTTC,CSVGGQGGAEQYF